This TCR beta chain derives from a study of blood T cell repertoires in COVID-19. The overall study: COVID-19 samples collected from the United States, Italy and Spain covered acute and convalescent phases.

This CDR3 contains 13 residues. Trimming removed 1 base from V and 10 bases from J; junction bases left unmatched: 6. Germline lookup yields CDR1 SGHTA and CDR2 FQGNSA. As originally analysed: Reference gene primer amplification in the assay estimated nucleated cell counts. Assay used: immunoSEQ multiplex PCR; TCRdb lists only in-frame clones, some missing. The V and J calls and clone size come from that table; D and trimming were worked out from the DNA. The repertoire holds about 90,000 clones, approximately 88% seen once, with 2.5% to 3% in the top ten. The origin of this receptor is a man in his fifties with COVID-19, enrolled during active disease. Sequencing was performed on peripheral blood. The chain links TRBV7-2 to TRBJ1-1; 7 bases match TRBD1. This CDR3 is CASSLEVQGRAFF. CDR3 coding DNA: TGTGCCAGCAGCTTAGAAGTACAGGGGAGAGCTTTCTTT.